The following is a TCR beta chain sequence with its context. Its target is not known. This sample was included in a study of PD-1 blockade in classical Hodgkin lymphoma. Study observations and caveats: CD4+ TCR diversity rose significantly by C4D1, and CD8+ TCR diversity did not.

Using immunoSEQ multiplex PCR, the repertoire was profiled, and TCRdb retains in-frame clones only, with some absent. The sample records more than 140,000 clones, under 85% being singletons. Every single patient, without exception, relapsed after autologous stem cell transplantation, and brentuximab vedotin exposure varied. Sequencing was performed on peripheral blood mononuclear cells (PBMCs), taken before the second cycle of nivolumab. This sequence was found in a human donor with classical Hodgkin lymphoma.

The CDR3 is CAWSGGVFTDTQYF. DNA for the CDR3: TGTGCCTGGTCGGGGGGCGTTTTCACAGATACGCAGTATTTT. V usage is TRBV28 and J usage is TRBJ2-3, with TRBD2 as a possible D gene (7 bases). The length of the CDR3 is 14 residues. V was shortened by 11 bases and J by 2 bases, with 17 bases between the two germline ends. Germline V lookup: CDR1 MDHEN, CDR2 SYDVKM.